This entry lists 19 T cell receptor beta chains sequenced from one sample in a study of blood T cell repertoires in COVID-19. Data came from immunoSEQ multiplex PCR; TCRdb stores just in-frame clones and leaves some out. Of 180,000 or so clones in the sample, 82% were seen once. Sequencing used peripheral blood. Receptors originate from a woman aged 70-85 years with acute or convalescent COVID-19.

The genes are TRBV6-5 and TRBJ1-3; possibly TRBD1 for D (6 bases). Trimming cost V 7 bases and J 2 bases, with 9 bases left between them. Germline CDR1 and CDR2: MNHEY and SVGAGI. The length of the CDR3 is 13 residues. The CDR3 nucleotides are TGTGCCAGCAAGGACAGAACTGGAAACACCATATATTTT. Protein: CASKDRTGNTIYF.

The rearrangement joins TRBV7-8 to TRBJ2-7, with TRBD2 as a possible D gene (6 bases). Between the trimmed V and J ends, which lost 1 base and 4 bases, there was a span of 23 bases. The CDR3 consists of 18 residues. Germline CDR1 reads SGHVS; CDR2 reads FQNEAQ. The CDR3 DNA reads as TGTGCCAGCAGCTTAGGTAGCGGCCCTCCCTATACCCTTTACGAGCAGTACTTC. Amino acid sequence: CASSLGSGPPYTLYEQYF. Complete variable domain (other parts from reference TRBV7-8 and TRBJ2-7): GAGVSQSPRYKVAKRGQDVALRCDPISGHVSLFWYQQALGQGPEFLTYFQNEAQLDKSGLPSDRFFAERPEGSVSTLKIQRTQQEDSAVYLCASSLGSGPPYTLYEQYFGPGTRLTVT.

Only one count was recorded for this clone. This chain joins TRBV6-5 and TRBJ1-2; 7 bases are a match to TRBD1. Germline CDR1 is MNHEY and CDR2 is SVGAGI. The CDR3 has 15 residues. V lost 5 bases to trimming and J lost 5 bases; unmatched junction nucleotides: 11. CDR3 region: CASSRTRDSRYGYTF. The CDR3 DNA sequence: TGTGCCAGCAGTAGAACCCGGGACAGCCGATATGGCTACACCTTC.

This clone showed up just a few times. The rearrangement links TRBV11-2 to TRBJ2-5, with a weak D call TRBD2 (5 bases). The CDR3 is made up of 13 amino acids. The germline V gene encodes CDR1 SGHAT and CDR2 FQNNGV. Deletions cut 5 bases from V and 4 bases from J, with 11 bases between. The CDR3 here is CASSPGLGETQYF. Written as DNA, the CDR3 is TGTGCCAGCAGCCCAGGACTGGGAGAGACCCAGTACTTC.

This clone has a handful of counts. V is TRBV29-1 and J is TRBJ2-1, with 15 bases that match TRBD2. The ends lost 7 bases at V and 3 bases at J; junction bases unmatched: 10. Germline V lookup: CDR1 SQVTM, CDR2 ANQGSEA. The CDR3 spans 17 residues. CDR3 bases: TGCAGCGCAGCGGGACTAGCGGGGGGCAGCGGCTACAATGAGCAGTTCTTC. It encodes CSAAGLAGGSGYNEQFF.

In its sample, this clone was seen once. The chain links TRBV30 to TRBJ2-1, with TRBD2 matching 7 bases. Germline-derived CDR1 and CDR2 are GTSNPN and SVGIG (reference sequence). The CDR3 contains 14 residues. The V segment lost 5 bases and the J segment 4 bases; nucleotides outside the gene matches: 8. For the CDR3, the DNA is TGTGCCTGGGGGGGACTACCCGGGTACAATGAGCAGTTCTTC. Translating gives CAWGGLPGYNEQFF. The variable domain in full, with the rest retrieved from reference TRBV30 and TRBJ2-1, is SQTIHQWPATLVQPVGSPLSLECTVEGTSNPNLYWYRQAAGRGLQLLFYSVGIGQISSEVPQNLSASRPQDRQFILSSKKLLLSDSGFYLCAWGGLPGYNEQFFGPGTRLTVL.

V and J are TRBV5-5 and TRBJ2-2; TRBD1 agrees at 9 bases. CDR3 size: 15 residues. Germline CDR1 SGHKS, CDR2 YYEKEE (reference sequence). V was pared by 2 bases and J by 6 bases, with 5 bases of the junction left unmatched. In nucleotides, the CDR3 is TGTGCCAGCAGCTTAAGGACAGGGGAGGCCGGGGAGCTGTTTTTT. The encoded protein is CASSLRTGEAGELFF.

This clone was seen once. The J gene is TRBJ1-5, the V gene TRBV18; 7 bases match TRBD1. CDR1 and CDR2 (germline): KGHSH, LQKENI. V shed 4 bases and J 0 bases; nucleotides not matched to a gene: 3. This CDR3 is 15 amino acids long. The CDR3 DNA follows: TGTGCCAGCTCACTACAGGGGTTTAGCAATCAGCCCCAGCATTTT. As protein: CASSLQGFSNQPQHF.

The V and J genes are TRBV18 and TRBJ1-6; D gene uncertain. Trimming removed 3 bases at V and 7 bases at J, with 13 bases between. Germline-derived CDR1 and CDR2 are KGHSH and LQKENI. The CDR3 totals 15 residues. This chain's CDR3 is CASSPPGSLNSPLHF. The CDR3 coding sequence is TGTGCCAGCTCACCCCCCGGGAGCCTGAATTCACCCCTCCACTTT. The full variable domain, rest sourced from reference TRBV18 and TRBJ1-6, is NAGVMQNPRHLVRRRGQEARLRCSPMKGHSHVYWYRQLPEEGLKFMVYLQKENIIDESGMPKERFSAEFPKEGPSILRIQQVVRGDSAAYFCASSPPGSLNSPLHFGNGTRLTVT.

The rearrangement links TRBV6-4 to TRBJ2-3; 7 bases fit TRBD1. Germline V CDR1 and CDR2: MRHNA, SNTAGT. With V trimmed by 2 bases and J by 0 bases, 5 bases remained unmatched. This CDR3 is built from 16 residues. For the CDR3, the DNA is TGTGCCAGCAGTGACACACAGGGGTCTAGCACAGATACGCAGTATTTT. Protein: CASSDTQGSSTDTQYF.

This clone has a handful of counts. This chain uses TRBV4-1 with TRBJ2-5, with a weak D call TRBD1 (5 bases). Germline assignment: CDR1 MGHRA and CDR2 YSYEKL. The length of the CDR3 is 16 residues. Trimming took off 2 bases at V and 4 bases at J, with 17 bases between the two ends. CDR3 sequence reads: CASSQSQDTFRETQYF. The CDR3 nucleotides are TGCGCCAGCAGCCAAAGCCAGGACACCTTTAGAGAGACCCAGTACTTC.

This rearrangement joins TRBV7-9 to TRBJ1-2, with D perhaps matching TRBD1 (5 bases). V lost 1 base and J 7 bases, leaving 13 bases between the germline ends. Per germline, CDR1 SEHNR and CDR2 FQNEAQ (reference sequence). This CDR3 comprises 14 residues. The CDR3 nucleotides are TGTGCCAGCAGCTTAGTCTCGGGGGGTAGTGGCTACACCTTC. It translates to CASSLVSGGSGYTF.

The V and J genes are TRBV3-1 (or the pseudogene TRBV3-2) and TRBJ2-7; the D gene is possibly TRBD1 (6 bases). The germline V and J ends were trimmed by 4 bases and 1 base, with 11 bases remaining between them. The germline CDR1 and CDR2 sequences are LGHDT and YNNKEL (reference sequence). This CDR3 spans 14 amino acids. CDR3 sequence reads: CASSLSQGSYEQYF. The CDR3 DNA reads TGTGCCAGCAGCCTGTCACAGGGATCCTACGAGCAGTACTTC.

This clone was found a few times. The chain couples TRBV5-1 to TRBJ1-6, with 8 bases fitting TRBD1. Germline V lookup: CDR1 SGHRS, CDR2 YFSETQ. This CDR3 spans 17 amino acids. V lost 0 bases and J lost 8; bases outside the gene matches: 10. In DNA, the CDR3 is TGCGCCAGCAGCTTGGAGGTTGGGGGGACAGGTTATTCACCCCTCCACTTT. Protein product: CASSLEVGGTGYSPLHF.

V is TRBV5-4 and J is TRBJ2-5; 9 bases are a match to TRBD1. The CDR3 totals 16 residues. Germline loops: CDR1 SGHNT, CDR2 YYREEE (reference sequence). The trim removed 2 bases at V and 4 bases at J, leaving 9 bases unmatched. The CDR3 bases are TGTGCCAGCAGCTTACCGGGACAGGGATCGCGAGAGACCCAGTACTTC. Amino acid sequence: CASSLPGQGSRETQYF.

CDR3 bases: TGTGCCACCAGCAAAGCTTGGGACACAGGGGGGGGGCCCTACGAGCAGTACTTC. Translating it yields CATSKAWDTGGGPYEQYF. The rearrangement uses TRBV21-1 and TRBJ2-7; the table's D gene call, TRBD1, was not cross checked with the DNA. TRBV21-1 corresponds to a pseudogene. CDR3 size: 18 residues.

This chain joins TRBV5-8 and TRBJ1-2; D remains ambiguous. The V gene lost 0 bases and the J gene lost 8 bases, with 11 bases spanning the gap. Germline V gives CDR1 SGHTS, CDR2 YDEGEE. This CDR3 region has 13 residues. CDR3 sequence reads: CASSLAAVFGYTF. The CDR3 region has the DNA TGTGCCAGCAGCTTGGCCGCGGTCTTCGGCTACACCTTC. The full variable domain, in which reference TRBV5-8 and TRBJ1-2 provide the parts outside the CDR3, is EAGVTQSPTHLIKTRGQQATLRCSPISGHTSVYWYQQALGLGLQFLLWYDEGEERNRGNFPPRFSGRQFPNYSSELNVNALELEDSALYLCASSLAAVFGYTFGSGTRLTVV.

The chain joins TRBV5-1 to TRBJ2-7; a possible D gene is TRBD2 (6 bases). V was clipped by 4 bases and J by 5 bases, with 13 bases between them. CDR1 SGHRS and CDR2 YFSETQ come from the germline V gene. The CDR3 consists of 13 residues. The CDR3 region is CASSRDWFDEQYF. The CDR3 DNA reads as TGCGCCAGCAGCAGGGACTGGTTCGACGAGCAGTACTTC. Full variable domain (outside the CDR3, taken from reference TRBV5-1 and TRBJ2-7): KAGVTQTPRYLIKTRGQQVTLSCSPISGHRSVSWYQQTPGQGLQFLFEYFSETQRNKGNFPGRFSGRQFSNSRSEMNVSTLELGDSALYLCASSRDWFDEQYFGPGTRLTVT.

This clone was recorded once. The chain links TRBV6-5 to TRBJ1-1, with 8 bases matching TRBD1. Germline lookup yields CDR1 MNHEY and CDR2 SVGAGI. J lost 2 bases, V lost 2 bases, and 4 bases had no gene match. The CDR3 sequence is 15 residues long. The CDR3 DNA follows: TGTGCCAGCAGTTACGCGGACAGGGCTAACACTGAAGCTTTCTTT. It translates to CASSYADRANTEAFF.